The clone carrying this T cell receptor beta chain was observed many times. Its specificity is not known. These data belong to a study of response to subunit inactivated influenza vaccine. The study's findings and limits: Authors suggested each seasonal influenza vaccination recruits few new T cells.

TCRdb used MiXCR to reprocess the RT-PCR reads, holding one entry per CDR3 protein. The sample records about 520,000 distinct CDR3 sequences, 7.2% being singletons. This TCR derives from a man in his fifties or sixties who received an inactivated influenza vaccine. The specimen comprised PBMCs from blood, sampled roughly 24 months after vaccination.

The CDR3, as DNA: TGTGCCAGCAGCTTAGTCCGATGGTCGGGAGATACGCAGTATTTT. This gives the protein CASSLVRWSGDTQYF. The chain combines TRBV7-9 with TRBJ2-3; no firm D call. The CDR3 runs 15 residues. The ends were cut back, 1 base at V and 5 bases at J, with 13 bases in the middle. From germline, CDR1 is SEHNR and CDR2 FQNEAQ (reference sequence).